The clone carrying this TCR beta chain has at least ten counts. These data belong to a study of Graves' ophthalmopathy and Graves' hyperthyroidism. Diagnosis used clinical symptoms, serum thyroxine, TRAb, thyroid ultrasound and orbital computed tomography. RNA transcripts yielded amplified TCR beta CDR3 regions. Second-round multiplex PCR came after a first-round RT-PCR that employed HTBI primers. TCRdb ran MiXCR on the multiplex PCR reads and lists one entry per CDR3 protein. The sample lists approximately 700,000 distinct CDR3 sequences; around 40% were seen once. The CDR3 is 19 residues long. Trimming at V came to 8 bases and at J to 3 bases, leaving 23 bases not matched to a gene. CDR1 MGHDK and CDR2 SYGVNS come from the germline V gene.

The chain employs TRBV25-1 and TRBJ2-7; 9 positions match TRBD1. The source is an adult man with Graves' ophthalmopathy. The sequencing input was peripheral blood. The CDR3 sequence: CASPPKGQGRDQSIYEQYF. The CDR3 region has the DNA TGTGCCAGCCCCCCCAAGGGACAGGGACGCGATCAATCTATCTACGAGCAGTACTTC.